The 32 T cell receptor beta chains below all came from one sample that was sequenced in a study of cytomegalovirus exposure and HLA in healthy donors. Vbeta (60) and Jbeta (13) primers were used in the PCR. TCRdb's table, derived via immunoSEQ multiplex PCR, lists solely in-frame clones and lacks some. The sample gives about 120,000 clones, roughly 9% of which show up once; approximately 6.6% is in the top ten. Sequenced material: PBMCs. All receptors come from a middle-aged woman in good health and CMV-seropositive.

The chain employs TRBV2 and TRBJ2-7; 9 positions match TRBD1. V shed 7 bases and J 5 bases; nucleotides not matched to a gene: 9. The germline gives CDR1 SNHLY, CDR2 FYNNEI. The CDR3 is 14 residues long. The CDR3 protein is CASKDTQGADEQYF. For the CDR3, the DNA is TGTGCCAGCAAGGACACACAGGGGGCCGACGAGCAGTACTTC.

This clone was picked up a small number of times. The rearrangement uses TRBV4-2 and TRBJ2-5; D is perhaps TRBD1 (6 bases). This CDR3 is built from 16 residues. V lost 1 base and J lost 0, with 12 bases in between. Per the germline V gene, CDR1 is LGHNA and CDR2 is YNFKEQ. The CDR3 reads CASSQVGGRNQETQYF. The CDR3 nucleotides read TGTGCCAGCAGCCAAGTAGGGGGACGGAACCAAGAGACCCAGTACTTC.

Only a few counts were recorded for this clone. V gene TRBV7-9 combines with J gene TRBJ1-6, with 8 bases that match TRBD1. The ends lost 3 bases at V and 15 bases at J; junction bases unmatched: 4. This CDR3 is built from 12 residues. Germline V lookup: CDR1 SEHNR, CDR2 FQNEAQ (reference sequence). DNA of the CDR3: TGTGCCAGCAGCTTCGGACAGGGAGGCCTCCACTTT. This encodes CASSFGQGGLHF. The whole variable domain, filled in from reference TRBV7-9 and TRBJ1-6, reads DTGVSQNPRHKITKRGQNVTFRCDPISEHNRLYWYRQTLGQGPEFLTYFQNEAQLEKSRLLSDRFSAERPKGSFSTLEIQRTEQGDSAMYLCASSFGQGGLHFGNGTRLTVT.

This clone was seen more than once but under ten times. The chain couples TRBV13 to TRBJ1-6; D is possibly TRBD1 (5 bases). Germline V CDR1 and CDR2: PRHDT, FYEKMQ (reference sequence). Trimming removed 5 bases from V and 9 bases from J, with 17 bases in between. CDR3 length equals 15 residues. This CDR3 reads CASSDSQGGISPLHF. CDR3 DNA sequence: TGTGCCAGCAGCGATAGCCAGGGTGGAATTTCACCCCTCCACTTT.

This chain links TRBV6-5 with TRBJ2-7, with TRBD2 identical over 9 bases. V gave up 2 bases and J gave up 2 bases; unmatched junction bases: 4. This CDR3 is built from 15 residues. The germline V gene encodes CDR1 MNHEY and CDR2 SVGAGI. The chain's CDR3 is CASSYGSGRAYEQYF. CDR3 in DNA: TGTGCCAGCAGTTACGGTAGCGGGAGAGCCTACGAGCAGTACTTC.

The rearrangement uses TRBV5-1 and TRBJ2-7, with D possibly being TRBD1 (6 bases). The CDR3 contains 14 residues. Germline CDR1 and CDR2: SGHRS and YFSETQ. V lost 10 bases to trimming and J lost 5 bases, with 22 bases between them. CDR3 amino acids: CAAPGQGPGDEQYF. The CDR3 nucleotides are TGCGCCGCCCCTGGGCAGGGCCCAGGGGACGAGCAGTACTTC.

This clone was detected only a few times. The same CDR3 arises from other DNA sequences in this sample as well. The CDR3 protein is CATSQDRGYGYTF. The CDR3 DNA is TGTGCCACCAGCCAAGACAGGGGCTATGGCTACACCTTC. This chain links TRBV15 with TRBJ1-2; 8 bases map to TRBD1. The CDR3 spans 13 residues. With 5 bases clipped from V and 4 bases from J, the junction kept 3 bases outside the gene matches. CDR1 and CDR2 from the germline V gene are LNHNV and YYDKDF (reference sequence).

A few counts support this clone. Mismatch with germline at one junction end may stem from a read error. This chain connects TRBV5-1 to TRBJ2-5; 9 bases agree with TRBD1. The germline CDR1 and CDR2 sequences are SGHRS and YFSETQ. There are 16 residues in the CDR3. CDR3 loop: CASSPPGQGGPLRANF. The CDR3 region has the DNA TGCGCCAGCAGCCCACCGGGACAGGGCGGTCCCTTGAGGGCCAACTTC.

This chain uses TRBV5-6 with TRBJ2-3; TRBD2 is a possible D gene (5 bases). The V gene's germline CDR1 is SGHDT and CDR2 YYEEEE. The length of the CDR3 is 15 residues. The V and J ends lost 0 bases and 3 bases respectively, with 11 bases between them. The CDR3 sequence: CASSLVLRETDTQYF. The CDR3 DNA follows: TGTGCCAGCAGCTTGGTTTTGAGGGAGACAGATACGCAGTATTTT.

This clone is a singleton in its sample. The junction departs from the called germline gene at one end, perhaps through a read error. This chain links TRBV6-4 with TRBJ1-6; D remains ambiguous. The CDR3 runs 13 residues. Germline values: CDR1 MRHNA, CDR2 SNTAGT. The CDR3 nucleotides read TGTGCCAGCAGTTCGACCGGGAATTCACCCCTCAACTTT. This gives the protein CASSSTGNSPLNF.

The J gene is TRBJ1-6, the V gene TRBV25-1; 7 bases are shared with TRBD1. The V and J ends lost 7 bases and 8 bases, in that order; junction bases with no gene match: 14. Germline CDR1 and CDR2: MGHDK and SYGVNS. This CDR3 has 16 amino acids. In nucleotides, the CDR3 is TGTGCCAGCACCCCCAGGGGGGTTCTGGGAGATTCACCCCTCCACTTT. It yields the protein CASTPRGVLGDSPLHF.

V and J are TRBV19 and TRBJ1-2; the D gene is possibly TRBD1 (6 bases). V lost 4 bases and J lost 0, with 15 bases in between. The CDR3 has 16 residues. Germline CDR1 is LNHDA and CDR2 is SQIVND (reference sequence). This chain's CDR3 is CASSTWTANPNYGYTF. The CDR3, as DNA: TGTGCCAGTAGTACCTGGACAGCAAACCCTAACTATGGCTACACCTTC. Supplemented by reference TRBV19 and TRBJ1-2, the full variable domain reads DGGITQSPKYLFRKEGQNVTLSCEQNLNHDAMYWYRQDPGQGLRLIYYSQIVNDFQKGDIAEGYSVSREKKESFPLTVTSAQKNPTAFYLCASSTWTANPNYGYTFGSGTRLTVV.

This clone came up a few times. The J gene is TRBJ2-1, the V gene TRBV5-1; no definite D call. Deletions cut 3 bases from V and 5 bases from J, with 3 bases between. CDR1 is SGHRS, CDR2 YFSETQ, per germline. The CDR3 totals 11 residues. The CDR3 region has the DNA TGCGCCAGCAGCTCAAACAATGAGCAGTTCTTC. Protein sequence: CASSSNNEQFF. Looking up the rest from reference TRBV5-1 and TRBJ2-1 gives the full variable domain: KAGVTQTPRYLIKTRGQQVTLSCSPISGHRSVSWYQQTPGQGLQFLFEYFSETQRNKGNFPGRFSGRQFSNSRSEMNVSTLELGDSALYLCASSSNNEQFFGPGTRLTVL.

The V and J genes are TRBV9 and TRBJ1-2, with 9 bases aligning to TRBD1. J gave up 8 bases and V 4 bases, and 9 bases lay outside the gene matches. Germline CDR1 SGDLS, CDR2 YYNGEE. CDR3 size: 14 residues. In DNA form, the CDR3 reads TGTGCCAGCAGCCGACCGGGACAGGGACGCGGCTACACCTTC. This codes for CASSRPGQGRGYTF.

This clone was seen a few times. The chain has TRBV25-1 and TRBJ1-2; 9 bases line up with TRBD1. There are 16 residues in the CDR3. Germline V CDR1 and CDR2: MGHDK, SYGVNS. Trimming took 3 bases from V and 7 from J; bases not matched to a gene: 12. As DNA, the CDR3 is TGTGCCAGCAGTGATAAGTTTTGGGACAGGGAGGCTGGCTACACCTTC. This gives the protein CASSDKFWDREAGYTF.

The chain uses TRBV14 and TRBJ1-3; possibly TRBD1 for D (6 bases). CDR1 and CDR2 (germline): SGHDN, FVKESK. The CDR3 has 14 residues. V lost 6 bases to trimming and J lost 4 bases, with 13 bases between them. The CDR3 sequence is CASRSRGTGNTIYF. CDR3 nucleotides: TGTGCCAGCAGATCCCGAGGGACAGGAAACACCATATATTTT. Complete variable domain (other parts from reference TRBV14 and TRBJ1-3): EAGVTQFPSHSVIEKGQTVTLRCDPISGHDNLYWYRRVMGKEIKFLLHFVKESKQDESGMPNNRFLAERTGGTYSTLKVQPAELEDSGVYFCASRSRGTGNTIYFGEGSWLTVV.

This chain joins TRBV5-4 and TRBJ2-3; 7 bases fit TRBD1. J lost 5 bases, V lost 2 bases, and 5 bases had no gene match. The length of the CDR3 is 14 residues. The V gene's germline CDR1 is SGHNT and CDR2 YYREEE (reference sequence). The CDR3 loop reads CASSLGQEIDTQYF. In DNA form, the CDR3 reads TGTGCCAGCAGCTTAGGACAGGAGATAGATACGCAGTATTTT. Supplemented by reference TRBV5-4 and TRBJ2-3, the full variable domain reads ETGVTQSPTHLIKTRGQQVTLRCSSQSGHNTVSWYQQALGQGPQFIFQYYREEENGRGNFPPRFSGLQFPNYSSELNVNALELDDSALYLCASSLGQEIDTQYFGPGTRLTVL.

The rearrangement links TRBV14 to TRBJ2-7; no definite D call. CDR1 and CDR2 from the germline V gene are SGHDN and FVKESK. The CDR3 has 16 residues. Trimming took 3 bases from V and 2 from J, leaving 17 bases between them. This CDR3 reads CASSHKDTTQTYEQYF. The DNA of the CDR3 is TGTGCCAGCAGCCATAAGGATACTACGCAGACCTACGAGCAGTACTTC. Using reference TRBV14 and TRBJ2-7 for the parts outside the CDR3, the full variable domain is EAGVTQFPSHSVIEKGQTVTLRCDPISGHDNLYWYRRVMGKEIKFLLHFVKESKQDESGMPNNRFLAERTGGTYSTLKVQPAELEDSGVYFCASSHKDTTQTYEQYFGPGTRLTVT.

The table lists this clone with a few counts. CDR3 region: CASKPPGGPSYEQYF. CDR3 bases: TGCGCCAGCAAACCCCCAGGGGGCCCATCCTACGAGCAGTACTTC. The V gene is TRBV5-1, the J gene TRBJ2-7; 8 bases are a match to TRBD1. Trimming cost V 6 bases and J 1 base; bases outside gene matches: 9. The CDR3 is 15 residues long. Germline lookup yields CDR1 SGHRS and CDR2 YFSETQ.

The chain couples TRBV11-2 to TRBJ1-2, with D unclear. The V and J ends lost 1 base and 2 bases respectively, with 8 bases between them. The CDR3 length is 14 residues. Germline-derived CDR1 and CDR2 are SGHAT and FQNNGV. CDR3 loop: CASSLGGLNYGYTF. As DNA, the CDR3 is TGTGCCAGCAGCTTAGGAGGGTTGAACTATGGCTACACCTTC.

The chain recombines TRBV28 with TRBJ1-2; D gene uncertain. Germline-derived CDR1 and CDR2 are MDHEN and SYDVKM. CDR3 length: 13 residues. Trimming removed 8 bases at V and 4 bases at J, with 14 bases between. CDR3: CASCRRAAYGYTF. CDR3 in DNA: TGTGCCAGCTGCCGGCGGGCGGCCTATGGCTACACCTTC.

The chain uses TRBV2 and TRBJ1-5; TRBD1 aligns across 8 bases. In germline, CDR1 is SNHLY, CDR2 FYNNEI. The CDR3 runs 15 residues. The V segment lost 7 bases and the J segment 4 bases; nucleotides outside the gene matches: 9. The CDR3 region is CASKGTGGGNQPQHF. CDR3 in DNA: TGTGCCAGCAAGGGAACAGGGGGAGGGAATCAGCCCCAGCATTTT. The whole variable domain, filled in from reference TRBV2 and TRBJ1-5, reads EPEVTQTPSHQVTQMGQEVILRCVPISNHLYFYWYRQILGQKVEFLVSFYNNEISEKSEIFDDQFSVERPDGSNFTLKIRSTKLEDSAMYFCASKGTGGGNQPQHFGDGTRLSIL.

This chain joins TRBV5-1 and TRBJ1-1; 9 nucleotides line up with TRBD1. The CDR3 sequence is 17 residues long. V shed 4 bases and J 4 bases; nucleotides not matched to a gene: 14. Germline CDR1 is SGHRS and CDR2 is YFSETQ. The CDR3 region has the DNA TGCGCCAGCAGCCAATCTGACAGGGGGGGGAAGAGCACTGAAGCTTTCTTT. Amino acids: CASSQSDRGGKSTEAFF.

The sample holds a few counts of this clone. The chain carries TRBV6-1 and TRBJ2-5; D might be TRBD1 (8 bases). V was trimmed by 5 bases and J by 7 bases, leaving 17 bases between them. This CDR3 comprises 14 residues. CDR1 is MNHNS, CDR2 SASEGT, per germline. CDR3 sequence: CASSPTGGRGTQYF. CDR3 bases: TGTGCCAGCAGTCCTACAGGGGGGAGGGGGACCCAGTACTTC.

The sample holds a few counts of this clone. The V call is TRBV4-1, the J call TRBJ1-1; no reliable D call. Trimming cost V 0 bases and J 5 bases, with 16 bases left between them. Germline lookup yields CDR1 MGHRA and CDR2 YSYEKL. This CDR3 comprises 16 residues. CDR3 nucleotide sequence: TGCGCCAGCAGCCAAGATCCCCGAGGCAGTGAAACTGAAGCTTTCTTT. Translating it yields CASSQDPRGSETEAFF.

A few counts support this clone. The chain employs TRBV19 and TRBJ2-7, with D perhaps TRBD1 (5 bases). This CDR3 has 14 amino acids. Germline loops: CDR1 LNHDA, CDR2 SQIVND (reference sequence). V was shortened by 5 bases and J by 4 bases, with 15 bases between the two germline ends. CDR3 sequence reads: CASSLTDTYYEQYF. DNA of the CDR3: TGTGCCAGTAGTCTAACGGACACTTATTACGAGCAGTACTTC.

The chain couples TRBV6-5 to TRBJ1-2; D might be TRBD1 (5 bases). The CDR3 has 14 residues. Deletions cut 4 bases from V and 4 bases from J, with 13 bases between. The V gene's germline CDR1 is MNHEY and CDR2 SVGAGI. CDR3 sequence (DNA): TGTGCCAGCAGTTCCCCCCGGGGGATCTATGGCTACACCTTC. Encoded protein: CASSSPRGIYGYTF.

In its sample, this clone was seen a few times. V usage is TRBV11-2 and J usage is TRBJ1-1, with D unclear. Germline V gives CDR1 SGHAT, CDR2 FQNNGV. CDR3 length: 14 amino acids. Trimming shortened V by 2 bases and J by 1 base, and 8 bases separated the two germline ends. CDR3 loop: CASSLHIGNTEAFF. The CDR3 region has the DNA TGTGCCAGCAGCTTACACATTGGGAACACTGAAGCTTTCTTT. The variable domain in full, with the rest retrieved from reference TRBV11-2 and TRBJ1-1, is EAGVAQSPRYKIIEKRQSVAFWCNPISGHATLYWYQQILGQGPKLLIQFQNNGVVDDSQLPKDRFSAERLKGVDSTLKIQPAKLEDSAVYLCASSLHIGNTEAFFGQGTRLTVV.

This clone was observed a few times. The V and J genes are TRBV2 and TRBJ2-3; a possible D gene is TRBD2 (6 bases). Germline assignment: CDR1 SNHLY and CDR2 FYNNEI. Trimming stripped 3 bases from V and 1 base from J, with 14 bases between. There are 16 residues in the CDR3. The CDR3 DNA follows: TGTGCCAGCAGTGATCGTGCACTAGCAGGCACAGATACGCAGTATTTT. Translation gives CASSDRALAGTDTQYF.

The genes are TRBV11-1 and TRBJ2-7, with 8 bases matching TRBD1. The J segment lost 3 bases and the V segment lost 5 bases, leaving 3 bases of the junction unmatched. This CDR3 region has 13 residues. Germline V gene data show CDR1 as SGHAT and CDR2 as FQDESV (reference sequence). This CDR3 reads CASSPGTGYEQYF. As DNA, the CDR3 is TGTGCCAGCAGCCCCGGGACAGGCTACGAGCAGTACTTC.

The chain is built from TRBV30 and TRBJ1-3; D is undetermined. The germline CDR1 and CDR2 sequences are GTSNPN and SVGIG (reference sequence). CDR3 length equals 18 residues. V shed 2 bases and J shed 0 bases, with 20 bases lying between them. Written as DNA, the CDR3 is TGTGCCTGGAGTCCTCCCCTGGTTAGTCGCGACTCTGGAAACACCATATATTTT. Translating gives CAWSPPLVSRDSGNTIYF.

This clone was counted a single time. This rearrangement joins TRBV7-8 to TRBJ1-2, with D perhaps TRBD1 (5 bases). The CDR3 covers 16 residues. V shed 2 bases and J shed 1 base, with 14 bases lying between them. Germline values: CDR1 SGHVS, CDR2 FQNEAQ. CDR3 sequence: CASSLKARVVNYGYTF. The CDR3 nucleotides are TGTGCCAGCAGCTTAAAGGCCAGGGTGGTTAACTATGGCTACACCTTC.